One sample yielded the 19 T cell receptor beta chains listed below, sequenced in a study of cytomegalovirus exposure and HLA in healthy donors. Primers included in the PCR were 60 Vbeta and 13 Jbeta primers. Libraries were prepared by immunoSEQ multiplex PCR; TCRdb keeps only in-frame clonotypes and omits some of them. The top ten hold roughly 8% of the sample, which has roughly 120,000 clones, 67% seen once. The specimen was PBMCs. These receptors all come from a man aged 18 to 29 in good health and CMV-seropositive.

The rearrangement uses TRBV6-1 and TRBJ2-3; 7 bases align to TRBD2. Germline V gives CDR1 MNHNS, CDR2 SASEGT. There are 13 residues in the CDR3. V lost 4 bases, J lost 4 bases, and 2 bases stayed unmatched. Here the CDR3 DNA reads TGTGCCAGCAGTGGACTAGCTGCAGATACGCAGTATTTT. Translation gives CASSGLAADTQYF.

The gene calls are TRBV6-1 and TRBJ2-7; 8 nucleotides match TRBD1. Trimming removed 5 bases from V and 2 bases from J; junction bases left unmatched: 5. The CDR3 spans 14 residues. Germline V gene sequence: CDR1 MNHNS, CDR2 SASEGT. CDR3 residues: CASSPRTGTYEQYV. The CDR3 DNA follows: TGTGCCAGCAGTCCCAGGACAGGGACCTACGAGCAGTACGTC.

The V and J genes are TRBV30 and TRBJ2-7; weak D call: TRBD1 (6 bases). The CDR3 is 14 residues long. The germline V and J ends were trimmed by 2 bases and 9 bases, with 20 bases remaining between them. CDR1 is GTSNPN, CDR2 SVGIG, per germline (reference sequence). The CDR3, as DNA: TGTGCCTGGAGTAAAGGGACACAGCGCCCCGGGCAGTACTTC. Protein sequence: CAWSKGTQRPGQYF.

This clone has a handful of counts. The CDR3 DNA is TGCGCCAGCAGCTTGGACGCGGGTCCGACCGGGGAGCTGTTTTTT. Protein: CASSLDAGPTGELFF. The chain links TRBV5-1 to TRBJ2-2, with a tentative D call TRBD2 (5 bases). Per the germline V gene, CDR1 is SGHRS and CDR2 is YFSETQ. The CDR3 totals 15 residues. V was trimmed by 0 bases and J by 5 bases, leaving 11 bases between them.

The chain carries TRBV27 and TRBJ2-7; tentative D call: TRBD1 (6 bases). The germline gives CDR1 MNHEY, CDR2 SMNVEV (reference sequence). V was pared by 3 bases and J by 2 bases, with 8 bases between. CDR3 size: 13 residues. Here the CDR3 DNA reads TGTGCCAGCAGTTTTCAGGGGCCCTACGAGCAGTACTTC. Its translation: CASSFQGPYEQYF.

The chain is built from TRBV6-5 and TRBJ2-6; D not certain. The ends were cut back, 2 bases at V and 0 bases at J, with 8 bases in the middle. In germline, CDR1 is MNHEY, CDR2 SVGAGI. This CDR3 is built from 16 residues. The DNA for the CDR3 is TGTGCCAGCAGTTACACAGAGAGCTCTGGGGCCAACGTCCTGACTTTC. This sequence encodes CASSYTESSGANVLTF.

The chain recombines TRBV11-3 with TRBJ2-3; 10 bases are a match to TRBD1. Unmatched junction bases numbered 8, after V lost 5 bases and J lost 6 bases. CDR1 is SGHNT, CDR2 YENEEA, per germline. This CDR3 is 15 amino acids long. The DNA for the CDR3 is TGTGCCAGCAGCCCACGGACAGGGGGTGAGGATACGCAGTATTTT. Its protein is CASSPRTGGEDTQYF.

The rearrangement uses TRBV19 and TRBJ1-6; 7 positions agree with TRBD1. CDR1 is LNHDA and CDR2 is SQIVND in the germline V gene (reference sequence). V shed 1 base, J shed 8 bases, and the junction held 8 bases outside the gene matches. The CDR3 spans 16 residues. CDR3 sequence reads: CASSIVGRQGDSPLHF. DNA of the CDR3: TGTGCCAGTAGTATAGTGGGTCGGCAGGGGGATTCACCCCTCCACTTT.

This clone has only one observation. The chain is built from TRBV6-5 and TRBJ2-7; TRBD1 aligns across 7 bases. CDR1 is MNHEY, CDR2 SVGAGI, per germline. V was clipped by 6 bases and J by 5 bases; unmatched bases: 10. This CDR3 contains 14 residues. This chain's CDR3 is CASSPTGDRDEQYF. CDR3 DNA: TGTGCCAGCAGCCCTACAGGGGATCGCGACGAGCAGTACTTC.

The V and J genes are TRBV4-1 and TRBJ2-1; D is ambiguous. Germline V gene lookup returns CDR1 MGHRA and CDR2 YSYEKL. This CDR3 comprises 17 residues. Trimming stripped 1 base from V and 5 bases from J, with 18 bases between. Here the CDR3 reads CASSQGFRLYLNNEQFF. CDR3 nucleotides: TGCGCCAGCAGCCAAGGCTTCCGACTGTACCTCAACAATGAGCAGTTCTTC.

The chain's CDR3 is CASSLGSGGQETQYF. CDR3 DNA: TGTGCCAGCAGCTTAGGTAGCGGGGGACAAGAGACCCAGTACTTC. This rearrangement joins TRBV7-7 to TRBJ2-5; 9 nucleotides match TRBD2. Trimming at V came to 1 base and at J to 2 bases, leaving 2 bases not matched to a gene. The CDR3 extends over 15 amino acids. Germline values: CDR1 SSHAT, CDR2 FNYEAQ (reference sequence).

Details on this clone: One end of the junction varies from germline; a read error may be responsible. The chain combines TRBV19 with TRBJ1-5; 10 bases fit TRBD1. In germline, CDR1 is LNHDA, CDR2 SQIVND (reference sequence). This CDR3 spans 15 amino acids. CDR3: CASSAQTGGKQPQHF. CDR3 DNA: TGTGCCAGTAGTGCCCAGACAGGGGGCAAACAGCCCCAGCATTTT.

The chain uses TRBV29-1 and TRBJ2-2, with a possible D match to TRBD1 (5 bases). Germline assignment: CDR1 SQVTM and CDR2 ANQGSEA. The CDR3 is 13 residues long. V gave up 4 bases and J gave up 7 bases, with 13 bases separating them. In DNA form, the CDR3 reads TGCAGCGTTGGCAAGGGGTTGGGCGGGGAGCTGTTTTTT. Its protein is CSVGKGLGGELFF.

In this sample, this clone turned up once. The rearrangement links TRBV19 to TRBJ1-6; D may be TRBD1 (6 bases). The germline V and J ends were trimmed by 6 bases and 7 bases, with 16 bases remaining between them. From germline, CDR1 is LNHDA and CDR2 SQIVND (reference sequence). The CDR3 has 15 residues. DNA for the CDR3: TGTGCCAGTAGGAACATGAGGGGGGGCAATTCACCCCTCCACTTT. This translates into CASRNMRGGNSPLHF.

The chain recombines TRBV21-1 with TRBJ2-7; the table's D call TRBD2 went unverified against the DNA. TRBV21-1 is annotated as a pseudogene. The CDR3 runs 20 residues. CDR3: CASSKARDPLHTTGAYEQYF. The DNA for the CDR3 is TGTGCCAGCAGCAAAGCGCGAGATCCCTTACATACCACGGGGGCCTACGAGCAGTACTTC.

V and J are TRBV4-2 and TRBJ2-5; D is uncertain. Germline lookup yields CDR1 LGHNA and CDR2 YNFKEQ. CDR3 length: 13 residues. Deletions cut 1 base from V and 5 bases from J, with 8 bases between. CDR3 nucleotide sequence: TGTGCCAGCAGCCAAGTCTTGGAGGAGACCCAGTACTTC. The encoded protein is CASSQVLEETQYF.

The chain is built from TRBV19 and TRBJ2-7; 9 bases fit TRBD1. With V trimmed by 8 bases and J by 3 bases, 8 bases remained unmatched. The CDR3 is made up of 14 amino acids. The V gene's germline CDR1 is LNHDA and CDR2 SQIVND (reference sequence). The CDR3 spells CASATGTGIYEQYF. CDR3 nucleotides: TGTGCCAGTGCGACCGGGACAGGGATCTACGAGCAGTACTTC.

The chain is built from TRBV7-2 and TRBJ1-1, with no clear D. The CDR3 sequence is 15 residues long. In germline, CDR1 is SGHTA, CDR2 FQGNSA. The V end lost 5 bases, the J end lost 0 bases, and 13 bases lay between the germline ends. The CDR3, as DNA: TGTGCCAGCAGCCCGGGTTGGTCAGTGAACACTGAAGCTTTCTTT. Amino acids: CASSPGWSVNTEAFF.

This chain links TRBV2 with TRBJ2-5; 9 bases align to TRBD2. The V and J ends lost 3 bases and 4 bases, in that order; junction bases with no gene match: 21. Germline CDR1 reads SNHLY; CDR2 reads FYNNEI. This CDR3 contains 20 residues. CDR3 DNA: TGTGCCAGCAGTGAGTTCAACGGACTAGCGTTTAACAGTCGCGGAGAGACCCAGTACTTC. This codes for CASSEFNGLAFNSRGETQYF.